Listed here are 15 T cell receptor beta chains from one sample, sequenced in a study of T cell responses to AZD1222 COVID-19 vaccine. The assay was immunoSEQ multiplex PCR, and TCRdb's table has in-frame clones only and misses some. The sample records some 110,000 clones, about 90% being singletons. The sequences come from peripheral blood, collected 28 days after the second AZD1222 dose. Source of these receptors: an adult who received the AZD1222 COVID-19 vaccine.

In DNA form, the CDR3 reads TGTGCCAGCTCACCACCGGGATATGAGGGCTTCTACAATGAGCAGTTCTTC. As protein: CASSPPGYEGFYNEQFF. The V call is TRBV18, the J call TRBJ2-1; possibly TRBD2 for D (5 bases). The V and J ends lost 0 bases and 3 bases respectively, with 15 bases between them. The CDR3 spans 17 residues. Germline V gene data show CDR1 as KGHSH and CDR2 as LQKENI.

The rearrangement joins TRBV11-2 to TRBJ2-3; TRBD2 agrees at 12 bases. CDR3 length: 19 residues. CDR1 and CDR2 (germline): SGHAT, FQNNGV. V lost 1 base to trimming and J lost 0 bases; unmatched junction nucleotides: 8. CDR3 in amino acids: CASSLAATSGSMSTDTQYF. The CDR3 DNA follows: TGTGCCAGCAGCTTAGCGGCGACTAGCGGGAGTATGAGCACAGATACGCAGTATTTT. Together with reference TRBV11-2 and TRBJ2-3, the CDR3 gives the full variable domain: EAGVAQSPRYKIIEKRQSVAFWCNPISGHATLYWYQQILGQGPKLLIQFQNNGVVDDSQLPKDRFSAERLKGVDSTLKIQPAKLEDSAVYLCASSLAATSGSMSTDTQYFGPGTRLTVL.

The rearrangement joins TRBV28 to TRBJ2-7; D remains ambiguous. The CDR3 is 13 amino acids. V was shortened by 6 bases and J by 3 bases, with 12 bases between the two germline ends. Looked up from germline, CDR1 is MDHEN and CDR2 is SYDVKM. The CDR3 protein is CASSKVTNYEQYF. The CDR3 region has the DNA TGTGCCAGCAGCAAAGTGACAAACTACGAGCAGTACTTC.

About this clone: Other DNA sequences from this sample encode an identical CDR3 as well. The V call is TRBV18, the J call TRBJ2-3, with D unclear. From germline, CDR1 is KGHSH and CDR2 LQKENI. The ends were cut back, 0 bases at V and 0 bases at J, with 7 bases in the middle. The length of the CDR3 is 15 residues. DNA of the CDR3: TGTGCCAGCTCACCACCTGGATTGAGCACAGATACGCAGTATTTT. Translation: CASSPPGLSTDTQYF.

The CDR3 sequence: CASSGDRGWSRAEAFF. The CDR3 region has the DNA TGTGCCAGCAGCGGAGACAGGGGGTGGAGTCGCGCTGAAGCTTTCTTT. The J gene is TRBJ1-1, the V gene TRBV13; 9 positions agree with TRBD1. The J segment lost 6 bases and the V segment lost 5 bases, leaving 13 bases of the junction unmatched. The CDR3 length is 16 residues. CDR1 and CDR2 from the germline V gene are PRHDT and FYEKMQ (reference sequence).

This clone is labeled as medium-sized. The chain employs TRBV2 and TRBJ2-7; D gene uncertain. Germline V lookup: CDR1 SNHLY, CDR2 FYNNEI. The V and J ends lost 3 bases and 3 bases respectively, with 12 bases between them. The CDR3 is 14 residues long. CDR3 sequence (DNA): TGTGCCAGCAGTGATTATGACGGAAACTACGAGCAGTACTTC. It specifies CASSDYDGNYEQYF.

The chain employs TRBV28 and TRBJ2-7, with TRBD1 matching 9 bases. Germline V gene sequence: CDR1 MDHEN, CDR2 SYDVKM. J was trimmed by 2 bases and V by 6 bases; bases with no gene match: 5. This CDR3 spans 14 amino acids. As DNA, the CDR3 is TGTGCCAGCAGGGGACAGGGTAGTACCTACGAGCAGTACTTC. It codes for CASRGQGSTYEQYF.

This clone has only one observation. The chain has TRBV5-1 and TRBJ1-4, with D unresolved. The CDR3 runs 15 residues. The germline V and J ends were trimmed by 5 bases and 0 bases, with 11 bases remaining between them. Germline CDR1 reads SGHRS; CDR2 reads YFSETQ. CDR3 loop: CASRVSSATNEKLFF. DNA of the CDR3: TGCGCCAGCAGGGTCTCGTCGGCAACTAATGAAAAACTGTTTTTT.

The rearrangement uses TRBV28 and TRBJ1-6; possibly TRBD1 for D (5 bases). The ends were cut back, 1 base at V and 11 bases at J, with 12 bases in the middle. Germline CDR1 MDHEN, CDR2 SYDVKM. The CDR3 extends over 14 amino acids. CDR3 bases: TGTGCCAGCAGTTTATCTCAGGGTACGGCACCCCTCCACTTT. The encoded protein is CASSLSQGTAPLHF.

CDR3 DNA sequence: TGTGCCAGCACCCAAGAGAGAGGACAGAACACTGAAGCTTTCTTT. Its translation is CASTQERGQNTEAFF. The chain joins TRBV11-2 to TRBJ1-1; D might be TRBD1 (5 bases). The V gene's germline CDR1 is SGHAT and CDR2 FQNNGV. Trimming left V 7 bases short and J 1 base short, with 16 bases between. The CDR3 contains 15 residues.

The chain combines TRBV28 with TRBJ1-1; D is unresolved. Germline-derived CDR1 and CDR2 are MDHEN and SYDVKM. CDR3 length: 11 residues. Trimming shortened V by 5 bases and J by 5 bases, and 6 bases separated the two germline ends. The CDR3 loop reads CASSPLTEAFF. The CDR3 nucleotides read TGTGCCAGCAGTCCGTTAACTGAAGCTTTCTTT.

The CDR3 is CASSLNLDTQYF. The CDR3 DNA follows: TGTGCCAGCAGCTTAAATCTCGATACGCAGTATTTT. This sequence joins TRBV7-9 and TRBJ2-3, with unresolved D. V was trimmed by 2 bases and J by 6 bases, leaving 6 bases between them. In germline, CDR1 is SEHNR, CDR2 FQNEAQ (reference sequence). The CDR3 sequence is 12 residues long. Full variable domain (remainder filled in from reference TRBV7-9 and TRBJ2-3): DTGVSQNPRHKITKRGQNVTFRCDPISEHNRLYWYRQTLGQGPEFLTYFQNEAQLEKSRLLSDRFSAERPKGSFSTLEIQRTEQGDSAMYLCASSLNLDTQYFGPGTRLTVL.

The chain carries TRBV1 and TRBJ1-4; the table's TRBD1 call for D was not verified on the DNA. TRBV1 is a listed pseudogene. This CDR3 is built from 16 residues. The CDR3 is CTRGTNRRKANEKLFF. The CDR3 DNA follows: TGCACCAGAGGGACAAATCGACGGAAAGCTAATGAAAAACTGTTTTTT.

The chain is built from TRBV10-3 and TRBJ1-5; possible D gene TRBD1, 5 bases. The CDR3 covers 17 residues. V was cut by 10 bases and J by 3 bases, with 25 bases left in between. CDR1 is ENHRY, CDR2 SYGVKD, per germline. The CDR3 spells CATAMMSWGGDNQPQHF. CDR3 coding DNA: TGTGCCACCGCGATGATGTCGTGGGGAGGGGACAATCAGCCCCAGCATTTT.

The rearrangement uses TRBV7-8 and TRBJ1-1, with a possible D match to TRBD1 (5 bases). V gave up 4 bases and J gave up 1 base, with 16 bases separating them. This CDR3 is 16 amino acids long. The germline gives CDR1 SGHVS, CDR2 FQNEAQ. As DNA, the CDR3 is TGTGCCAGCAGCTCTACAGGACGTGGGAGGAACACTGAAGCTTTCTTT. It encodes CASSSTGRGRNTEAFF. The full variable domain, completed using reference TRBV7-8 and TRBJ1-1, is GAGVSQSPRYKVAKRGQDVALRCDPISGHVSLFWYQQALGQGPEFLTYFQNEAQLDKSGLPSDRFFAERPEGSVSTLKIQRTQQEDSAVYLCASSSTGRGRNTEAFFGQGTRLTVV.